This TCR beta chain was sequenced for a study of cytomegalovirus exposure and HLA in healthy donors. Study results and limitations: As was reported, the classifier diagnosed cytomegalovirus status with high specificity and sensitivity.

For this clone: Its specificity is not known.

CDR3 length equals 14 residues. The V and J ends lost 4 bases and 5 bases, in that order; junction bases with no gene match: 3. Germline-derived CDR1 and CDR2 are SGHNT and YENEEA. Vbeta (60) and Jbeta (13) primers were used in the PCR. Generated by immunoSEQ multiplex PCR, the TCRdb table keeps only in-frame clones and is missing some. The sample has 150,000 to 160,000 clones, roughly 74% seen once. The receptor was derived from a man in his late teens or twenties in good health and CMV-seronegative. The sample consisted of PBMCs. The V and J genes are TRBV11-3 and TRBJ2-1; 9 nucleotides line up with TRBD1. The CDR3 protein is CASSSRDRDNEQFF. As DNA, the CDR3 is TGTGCCAGCAGCTCCCGGGACAGGGACAATGAGCAGTTCTTC.